The rows below give T cell receptor beta chains drawn from one sample of a study of T cell responses to AZD1222 COVID-19 vaccine. Measured with immunoSEQ multiplex PCR; TCRdb has only the in-frame clones, and not every one. The table records 180,000 or so clones, roughly 91% of them present only once. The input for sequencing was peripheral blood, taken 28 days after the second AZD1222 dose. Receptor source: an adult who received the AZD1222 COVID-19 vaccine. Each CDR3 is given with its conserved first and last residue. D genes are given only for firm matches. Rows may omit the clone size; those that give it use once, few, many or a size class.

len,abundance,v_gene,d_gene,j_gene,CDR3nt,CDR3aa
18,.,TRBV10-3,TRBD1,TRBJ1-5,TGTGCCATCAGGACTAACGGGACAGACAAAACCCATTATCAGCCCCAGCATTTT,CAIRTNGTDKTHYQPQHF
15,once,TRBV6-2/TRBV6-3,.,TRBJ2-1,TGTGCCAGCAGTTGGGGCGCGGGCAAATACAATGAGCAGTTCTTC,CASSWGAGKYNEQFF
16,.,TRBV30,TRBD1,TRBJ1-6,TGTGCCTGGCTGGTTCCCGGGACAGTTTATAATTCACCCCTCCACTTT,CAWLVPGTVYNSPLHF
13,.,TRBV6-5,.,TRBJ1-5,TGTGCCAGCAGTACGGGGTTCGGGCAGCCCCAGCATTTT,CASSTGFGQPQHF
15,.,TRBV18,.,TRBJ2-1,TGTGCCAGCTCACCTGGCGCGAGCTCCTACAATGAGCAGTTCTTC,CASSPGASSYNEQFF
15,.,TRBV2,TRBD1,TRBJ2-5,TGTGCCAGCAGAAGGACAGGGGGGTATGGAGAGACCCAGTACTTC,CASRRTGGYGETQYF
13,once,TRBV9,.,TRBJ1-6,TGTGCCAGCAGCGTAGCAAATAATTCACCCCTCCACTTT,CASSVANNSPLHF
14,.,TRBV3-1/TRBV3-2,TRBD1,TRBJ2-6,TGTGCCAGCAGTCCTGAGGACAGGGGAGTCGTCCTGACTTTC,CASSPEDRGVVLTF
14,.,TRBV7-2,.,TRBJ1-4,TGTGCCAGCAGCCTATCAGCAACTAATGAAAAACTGTTTTTT,CASSLSATNEKLFF
12,.,TRBV6-5,.,TRBJ2-7,TGTGCCAGCATGGCGGACTTCTACGAGCAGTACTTC,CASMADFYEQYF
12,once,TRBV27,TRBD1,TRBJ2-7,TGTGCCAGCAGACAGGGGGCTGGCGAGCAGTACTTC,CASRQGAGEQYF
15,.,TRBV6-5,.,TRBJ1-1,TGTGCCAGCGTTAATACACTGGGGACGAACACTGAAGCTTTCTTT,CASVNTLGTNTEAFF
14,.,TRBV7-2,.,TRBJ2-7,TGTGCCAGCAGCCCCCGGGGGTACAGCTACGAGCAGTACTTC,CASSPRGYSYEQYF
15,.,TRBV6-5,TRBD1,TRBJ1-2,TGTGCCAGCAGTTACTCAGTCGAGGGGGCCTATGGCTACACCTTC,CASSYSVEGAYGYTF
16,.,TRBV4-2,.,TRBJ1-1,TGTGCCAGCAGCCAAGAGGGACCCCCGAGGGCCACTGAAGCTTTCTTT,CASSQEGPPRATEAFF
11,.,TRBV20-1,.,TRBJ2-6,TGCAGTGCTAGAACCTCTGGCGTCCTGACTTTC,CSARTSGVLTF
14,few,TRBV6-6,TRBD1,TRBJ1-4,TGTGCCAGCAGTATCCGGGACAGAGCGAAAAAACTGTTTTTT,CASSIRDRAKKLFF
15,.,TRBV6-5,TRBD1,TRBJ1-4,TGTGCCAGCAGTACTAGTGGGACAGGGGGAGAAAAACTGTTTTTT,CASSTSGTGGEKLFF
15,once,TRBV10-3,.,TRBJ1-1,TGTGCCATCAGGGAGCGGACGGATATGAACACTGAAGCTTTCTTT,CAIRERTDMNTEAFF
15,.,TRBV7-2,TRBD2,TRBJ2-5,TGTGCCAGCAGCTTAGTAGCGGGGGGGCCAGAGACCCAGTACTTC,CASSLVAGGPETQYF
17,.,TRBV3-1/TRBV3-2,.,TRBJ2-7,TGTGCCAGCAGCCAAGGGATAGTAACCCTAAGCTCCTACGAGCAGTACTTC,CASSQGIVTLSSYEQYF
16,.,TRBV27,TRBD1,TRBJ1-2,TGTGCCAGCAGACTACCCGGGACAGCGAGTCTTATCCCACTCACCTTC,CASRLPGTASLIPLTF
15,.,TRBV5-1,.,TRBJ2-1,TGCGCCAGCAGCTTGGATGCTAGCTCCTACAATGAGCAGTTCTTC,CASSLDASSYNEQFF
13,.,TRBV12-3/TRBV12-4,.,TRBJ1-5,TGTGCCAGCAGCCTTGATAGCAATCAGCCCCAGCATTTT,CASSLDSNQPQHF
16,once,TRBV2,TRBD2,TRBJ2-3,TGTGCCAGCACCCTAGTTAGCGGGGGCCGCACAGATACGCAGTATTTT,CASTLVSGGRTDTQYF
16,.,TRBV5-5,TRBD1,TRBJ2-3,TGTGCCAGCAGCTTGGCCCTAACAGGGGCTGCTGGTACGCAGTATTTT,CASSLALTGAAGTQYF
14,once,TRBV14,.,TRBJ2-2,TGTGCCAGCTCAAAAGGGACGAACACCGGGGAGCTGTTTTTT,CASSKGTNTGELFF
13,once,TRBV7-3,.,TRBJ1-5,TGTGCCAGCAGCTTAACCCACGGACAGCCCCAGCATTTT,CASSLTHGQPQHF
13,.,TRBV18,.,TRBJ1-1,TGTGCCAGCTCAGATAGACAGTACACTGAAGCTTTCTTT,CASSDRQYTEAFF
14,.,TRBV5-1,.,TRBJ2-7,TGCGCCAGCAGCTTGGTAGTCAGGGGCTACGAGCAGTACTTC,CASSLVVRGYEQYF
13,.,TRBV5-6,.,TRBJ2-5,TGTGCCAGCAGCCCCGGACCGAAGGAGACCCAGTACTTC,CASSPGPKETQYF
15,.,TRBV5-4,.,TRBJ2-7,TGTGCCAGCAGCCCAGCAGGGGTCCTCATCTACGAGCAGTACTTC,CASSPAGVLIYEQYF